This T cell receptor beta chain was sequenced for a study of T cells in Graves' hyperthyroidism and ophthalmopathy. Patients aged 18 to 65 had newly diagnosed hyperthyroidism that had lasted under 2 months. Exclusion of patients followed from uncontrolled infection, other autoimmune disease, pregnancy or lactation. Overall study results and limits: Blood held most thyroid clonotypes expanded above 0.001 frequency.

As concerns this clonotype: Antigen unknown.

TCR beta CDR3 sequences were amplified from RNA transcripts. A first-round RT-PCR of the TCR CDR3 used the HTBI primer set. TCRdb processed the multiplex PCR reads anew with MiXCR; each CDR3 protein has one entry. The profile shows more than 500,000 distinct CDR3 sequences, around 15% of them singletons. CDR1 is SGHAT, CDR2 FQNNGV, per germline. J was trimmed by 6 bases and V by 5 bases; bases with no gene match: 13. The CDR3 totals 15 residues. Sequenced input: blood. This sequence originates from a woman aged 25 to 39 with Graves' hyperthyroidism. The V gene is TRBV11-2, the J gene TRBJ2-7, with 7 positions matching TRBD2. The CDR3 sequence is CASSRGGEVRSEQYF. In DNA form, the CDR3 reads TGTGCCAGCAGCCGGGGAGGGGAGGTTCGGTCCGAGCAGTACTTC.